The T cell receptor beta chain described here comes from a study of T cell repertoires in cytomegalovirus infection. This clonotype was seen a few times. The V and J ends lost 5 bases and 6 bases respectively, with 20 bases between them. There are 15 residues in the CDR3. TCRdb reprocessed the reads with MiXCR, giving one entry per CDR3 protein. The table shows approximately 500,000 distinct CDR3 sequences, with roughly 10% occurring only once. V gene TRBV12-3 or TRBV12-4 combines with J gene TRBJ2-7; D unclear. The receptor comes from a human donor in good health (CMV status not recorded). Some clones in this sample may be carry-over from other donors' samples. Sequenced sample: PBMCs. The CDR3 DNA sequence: TGTGCCAGCAGTCCCTCCGGGTTTAGTAGCCGCGAGCAGTACTTC. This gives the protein CASSPSGFSSREQYF.